This entry lists 5 T cell receptor gamma chains sequenced from one sample in a study of intestinal T cells in coeliac disease. The TRG library came from about 200 ng of biopsy DNA amplified with LymphoTrack primers. TCRdb processed the multiplex PCR reads again with the CATT caller. The sample holds roughly 300 gamma-chain clones, about 57% seen once. Genomic DNA came from ten approximately 4.8-µm formalin-fixed paraffin-embedded scrolls per case. The specimen sequenced was a duodenal biopsy. The receptors originated from a human donor who served as a control with a normal duodenal biopsy, not a healthy volunteer.

The sample holds a few counts of this clone. This is likely an artifact of a read error, given a far larger clone one base away. In the same sample, other DNA sequences code for this CDR3. The rearrangement joins TRGV9 to TRGJ1 or TRGJ2. Germline V gene lookup returns CDR1 GITISATS and CDR2 ISYDGTV (reference sequence). The CDR3 runs to 12 residues. The ends lost 0 bases at V and 7 bases at J; junction bases unmatched: 3. The CDR3 region is CALWEVDYKKLF. CDR3 bases: TGTGCCTTGTGGGAGGTGGACTATAAGAAACTCTTT.

About this clone itself: The TCRdb protein comes from a much larger clone and disagrees with this DNA's translation at residue 8, likely due to a read error; the protein given here is derived from the DNA. This sequence joins TRGV5 and TRGJP1. V trimming: 2 bases; J trimming: 5 bases; junction bases outside the gene matches: 11. The germline V gene has CDR1 VINAFY and CDR2 YDVSNSKD. CDR3 length: 16 amino acids. The CDR3 bases are TGTGCCACCTGGGACAACCTACGGGGAACTGGTTGGTTCAAGATATTT. This gives the protein CATWDNLRGTGWFKIF.

Comment on this clone: It is likely a read error: a sequence one base away is far more abundant. Different DNA sequences within this sample yield the same CDR3. CDR3 loop: CAAWDIFCTTGWFKIF. Here the CDR3 DNA reads TGCGCTGCGTGGGATATTTTTTGTACCACTGGTTGGTTCAAGATATTT. The J gene is TRGJP1, the V gene TRGV10. TRGV10 is labeled an ORF, and its function is uncertain. The length of the CDR3 is 16 residues.

The V and J genes are TRGV2 and TRGJ1 or TRGJ2. Germline CDR1 and CDR2: EGSNGY and YDSYNSKV. This CDR3 comprises 11 residues. J lost 9 bases, V lost 3 bases, and 5 bases had no gene match. The chain's CDR3 is CATWDCAKKLF. CDR3 nucleotide sequence: TGTGCCACCTGGGACTGCGCTAAGAAACTCTTT.

On this clone: This sample also contains other DNA sequences that code for the same CDR3. CDR3 nucleotide sequence: TGTGCCTTGTGGGGGGGTGCACCGAATTATTATAAGAAACTCTTT. It yields the protein CALWGGAPNYYKKLF. The chain recombines TRGV9 with TRGJ1 or TRGJ2. V lost 5 bases to trimming and J lost 0 bases; unmatched junction nucleotides: 10. This CDR3 has 15 amino acids. Per the germline V gene, CDR1 is GITISATS and CDR2 is ISYDGTV (reference sequence).